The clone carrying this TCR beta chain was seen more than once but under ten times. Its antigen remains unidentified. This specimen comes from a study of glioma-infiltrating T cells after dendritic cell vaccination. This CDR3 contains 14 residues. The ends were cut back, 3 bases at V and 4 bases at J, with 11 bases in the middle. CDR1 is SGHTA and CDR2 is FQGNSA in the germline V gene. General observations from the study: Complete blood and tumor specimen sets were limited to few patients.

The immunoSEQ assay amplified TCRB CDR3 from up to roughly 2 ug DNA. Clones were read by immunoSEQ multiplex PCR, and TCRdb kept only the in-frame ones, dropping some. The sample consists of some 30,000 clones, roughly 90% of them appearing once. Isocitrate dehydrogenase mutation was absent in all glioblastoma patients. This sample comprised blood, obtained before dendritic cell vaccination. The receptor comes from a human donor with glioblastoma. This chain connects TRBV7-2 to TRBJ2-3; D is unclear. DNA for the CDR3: TGTGCCAGCAGCTTGAAGGTTCGGGCAGATACGCAGTATTTT. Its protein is CASSLKVRADTQYF. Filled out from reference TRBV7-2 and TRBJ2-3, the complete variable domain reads GAGVSQSPSNKVTEKGKDVELRCDPISGHTALYWYRQSLGQGLEFLIYFQGNSAPDKSGLPSDRFSAERTGGSVSTLTIQRTQQEDSAVYLCASSLKVRADTQYFGPGTRLTVL.